The next 30 T cell receptor beta chains were all read from a single sample in a study of beta chain features in type 1 diabetes. The study reverse transcribed the entire isolated RNA, so it sequenced expressed TCRB transcripts. Repertoires were generated with immunoSEQ multiplex PCR, while TCRdb's copy carries only in-frame clones and drops some. The data hold about 42,000 clones, with approximately 51% observed a single time. The sample taken for sequencing was stem cell memory CD4+ T cells from blood. The origin of the receptors is a woman in her 30s in good health.

This chain uses TRBV2 with TRBJ1-5; TRBD1 agrees at 10 bases. V lost 8 bases to trimming and J lost 2 bases; unmatched junction nucleotides: 3. The CDR3 consists of 14 residues. The germline gives CDR1 SNHLY, CDR2 FYNNEI. CDR3 nucleotide sequence: TGTGCCAGCCGTGGGACAGGGGGCAATCAGCCCCAGCATTTT. Its translation is CASRGTGGNQPQHF. The variable domain in full, completed from reference TRBV2 and TRBJ1-5, reads EPEVTQTPSHQVTQMGQEVILRCVPISNHLYFYWYRQILGQKVEFLVSFYNNEISEKSEIFDDQFSVERPDGSNFTLKIRSTKLEDSAMYFCASRGTGGNQPQHFGDGTRLSIL.

V and J are TRBV7-2 and TRBJ2-5, with a possible D match to TRBD1 (5 bases). The J call is uncertain, as TRBJ2-7 better fits the DNA end. Germline lookup yields CDR1 SGHTA and CDR2 FQGNSA. The CDR3 length is 14 residues. CDR3 loop: CASSSETASYEQYF. The DNA of the CDR3 is TGTGCCAGCAGCTCCGAGACAGCCTCCTACGAGCAGTACTTC.

This clone was seen a handful of times. The CDR3 sequence: CASSRQGNRLSNQPQHF. For the CDR3, the DNA is TGTGCCAGCTCGCGACAGGGGAATAGACTAAGCAATCAGCCCCAGCATTTT. The gene calls are TRBV18 and TRBJ1-5; TRBD1 agrees at 8 bases. J was trimmed by 1 base and V by 6 bases; bases with no gene match: 11. Germline V gene data show CDR1 as KGHSH and CDR2 as LQKENI. This CDR3 contains 17 residues.

CDR3 region: CASSSGTRGEKLFF. The CDR3 coding sequence is TGTGCCAGCAGTTCTGGCACTCGGGGTGAAAAACTGTTTTTT. The rearrangement uses TRBV27 and TRBJ1-4; D ambiguous. The CDR3 totals 14 residues. Deletions cut 4 bases from V and 7 bases from J, with 13 bases between. Looked up from germline, CDR1 is MNHEY and CDR2 is SMNVEV (reference sequence).

The chain combines TRBV7-9 with TRBJ2-2, with 7 bases matching TRBD2. From germline, CDR1 is SEHNR and CDR2 FQNEAQ (reference sequence). V shed 5 bases and J 10 bases; nucleotides not matched to a gene: 10. The CDR3 has 14 amino acids. The CDR3 DNA reads as TGTGCCAGCAGCCTCGCGCGGGGGTTGGAGGAGCTGTTTTTT. As protein: CASSLARGLEELFF.

This clone has only a few counts. The J gene is TRBJ2-7, the V gene TRBV7-2, with a tentative D call TRBD1 (6 bases). CDR1 SGHTA and CDR2 FQGNSA come from the germline V gene. Trimming shortened V by 5 bases and J by 5 bases, and 16 bases separated the two germline ends. The CDR3 runs 14 residues. As DNA, the CDR3 is TGTGCCAGCAGCACCCCTTACAGGGTTGACGAGCAGTACTTC. Its translation is CASSTPYRVDEQYF.

The V gene is TRBV29-1, the J gene TRBJ2-2; 7 positions agree with TRBD1. Trimming took 6 bases from V and 4 from J; bases not matched to a gene: 14. The germline gives CDR1 SQVTM, CDR2 ANQGSEA. The CDR3 runs 16 residues. CDR3 nucleotides: TGCAGCGTGGTACCGGTAGACAGGGAGTTCACCGGGGAGCTGTTTTTT. Its translation is CSVVPVDREFTGELFF.

This clone was detected a few times. This rearrangement joins TRBV27 to TRBJ2-1; 9 nucleotides align to TRBD2. Germline lookup yields CDR1 MNHEY and CDR2 SMNVEV (reference sequence). The length of the CDR3 is 16 residues. Trimming cost V 0 bases and J 4 bases; bases outside gene matches: 4. DNA of the CDR3: TGTGCCAGCAGTTTATCCGGACTAGCGCCATACAATGAGCAGTTCTTC. Translated, it gives CASSLSGLAPYNEQFF.

This clone was seen more than once but under ten times. This chain connects TRBV11-2 to TRBJ2-3, with 9 bases matching TRBD2. This CDR3 spans 16 amino acids. Germline V CDR1 and CDR2: SGHAT, FQNNGV. The V segment lost 1 base and the J segment 1 base; nucleotides outside the gene matches: 3. CDR3 coding DNA: TGTGCCAGCAGCTTAGCTAGCGGGATCCGCACAGATACGCAGTATTTT. Encoded protein: CASSLASGIRTDTQYF.

The chain uses TRBV28 and TRBJ1-5, with 7 bases that match TRBD1. In germline, CDR1 is MDHEN, CDR2 SYDVKM. With V trimmed by 4 bases and J by 5 bases, 5 bases remained unmatched. The CDR3 has 14 residues. This CDR3 reads CASSSGTVDQPQHF. In DNA, the CDR3 is TGTGCCAGCAGTTCCGGGACAGTGGATCAGCCCCAGCATTTT.

This chain links TRBV7-2 with TRBJ1-2; 8 nucleotides align to TRBD1. Germline CDR1 is SGHTA and CDR2 is FQGNSA. Trimming cost V 1 base and J 6 bases; bases outside gene matches: 7. The CDR3 runs 15 residues. CDR3 loop: CASSLGDRSFDGYTF. For the CDR3, the DNA is TGTGCCAGCAGCTTAGGGGACAGGTCCTTCGATGGCTACACCTTC. The full variable domain, its missing parts supplied by reference TRBV7-2 and TRBJ1-2, is GAGVSQSPSNKVTEKGKDVELRCDPISGHTALYWYRQSLGQGLEFLIYFQGNSAPDKSGLPSDRFSAERTGGSVSTLTIQRTQQEDSAVYLCASSLGDRSFDGYTFGSGTRLTVV.

The chain employs TRBV2 and TRBJ2-3; 7 bases are a match to TRBD2. V lost 6 bases and J lost 6; bases outside the gene matches: 9. Germline CDR1 SNHLY, CDR2 FYNNEI. CDR3 length equals 14 residues. CDR3 residues: CASSSPPGGDTQYF. The DNA of the CDR3 is TGTGCCAGCAGCTCTCCCCCGGGAGGTGATACGCAGTATTTT. The full variable domain, with the rest looked up from reference TRBV2 and TRBJ2-3, is EPEVTQTPSHQVTQMGQEVILRCVPISNHLYFYWYRQILGQKVEFLVSFYNNEISEKSEIFDDQFSVERPDGSNFTLKIRSTKLEDSAMYFCASSSPPGGDTQYFGPGTRLTVL.

This chain joins TRBV4-3 and TRBJ1-1; tentative D call: TRBD1 (5 bases). The CDR3 is 15 residues long. CDR1 and CDR2 from the germline V gene are LGHNA and YSLEER. With 6 bases removed from V and 5 bases from J, the gap between germline ends came to 19 bases. In DNA, the CDR3 is TGCGCCAGCAGGCATACTGCGAAGGGGCGGACTGAAGCTTTCTTT. Its translation: CASRHTAKGRTEAFF.

This clone was seen a handful of times. This chain links TRBV19 with TRBJ1-1, with TRBD1 matching 9 bases. The junction had 3 bases not matched to a gene; V was cut back by 4 bases and J by 3 bases. The length of the CDR3 is 14 residues. The germline V gene encodes CDR1 LNHDA and CDR2 SQIVND (reference sequence). The CDR3 region is CASSRTGVDTEAFF. The CDR3 bases are TGTGCCAGTAGTAGGACAGGGGTGGACACTGAAGCTTTCTTT.

V usage is TRBV18 and J usage is TRBJ2-7; tentatively, D is TRBD2 (6 bases). The V and J ends lost 3 bases and 1 base respectively, with 10 bases between them. The CDR3 length is 14 residues. Germline CDR1 KGHSH, CDR2 LQKENI. The CDR3 DNA reads TGTGCCAGCTCACCCCCGGGGAGGTCCTACGAGCAGTACTTC. This gives the protein CASSPPGRSYEQYF.

The V call is TRBV14, the J call TRBJ2-3, with D perhaps TRBD2 (5 bases). The germline V and J ends were trimmed by 1 base and 9 bases, with 5 bases remaining between them. The CDR3 has 11 residues. Germline V gene sequence: CDR1 SGHDN, CDR2 FVKESK. This CDR3 is CASSQGGTQYF. CDR3 sequence (DNA): TGTGCCAGCAGCCAAGGCGGGACGCAGTATTTT.

This clone appeared a single time. This sequence joins TRBV25-1 and TRBJ2-1; maybe TRBD1 (6 bases). The CDR3 is 16 residues long. Trimming took 0 bases from V and 8 from J, leaving 17 bases between them. Germline-derived CDR1 and CDR2 are MGHDK and SYGVNS. The DNA for the CDR3 is TGTGCCAGCAGTGAATATTTAGACAGGAGCTGGGATGAGCAGTTCTTC. Translated: CASSEYLDRSWDEQFF.

The chain joins TRBV5-1 to TRBJ2-5, with 9 bases that match TRBD1. The germline gives CDR1 SGHRS, CDR2 YFSETQ. Unmatched junction bases numbered 13, after V lost 8 bases and J lost 5 bases. This CDR3 spans 15 amino acids. The CDR3 DNA sequence: TGCGCCAGTGATGCGGACAGGGGCGGACGGGAGACCCAGTACTTC. This gives the protein CASDADRGGRETQYF.

This clone was seen more than once but under ten times. This sequence joins TRBV18 and TRBJ2-7; maybe TRBD1 (5 bases). The CDR3 totals 11 residues. Germline values: CDR1 KGHSH, CDR2 LQKENI. Between the trimmed V and J ends, which lost 4 bases and 7 bases, there was a span of 8 bases. The CDR3 DNA sequence: TGTGCCAGCTCACAGGGGTTAGAGCAGTACTTC. It yields the protein CASSQGLEQYF.

This clone is labeled medium-sized. The chain employs TRBV9 and TRBJ2-1; D might be TRBD2 (6 bases). Germline-derived CDR1 and CDR2 are SGDLS and YYNGEE. V gave up 0 bases and J gave up 4 bases, with 14 bases separating them. The CDR3 loop spans 16 amino acids. The CDR3 DNA reads TGTGCCAGCAGCGTAGTAGGTCTAGCGAAATACAATGAGCAGTTCTTC. This encodes CASSVVGLAKYNEQFF.

The chain employs TRBV11-3 and TRBJ2-1, with 10 bases identical to TRBD2. The V and J ends lost 4 bases and 6 bases, in that order; junction bases with no gene match: 6. This CDR3 contains 15 residues. CDR1 and CDR2 (germline): SGHNT, YENEEA. CDR3 region: CASSSSGRGGNEQFF. CDR3 sequence (DNA): TGTGCCAGCAGCTCTAGCGGGAGAGGGGGCAATGAGCAGTTCTTC.

V usage is TRBV9 and J usage is TRBJ1-2; 12 nucleotides align to TRBD1. This CDR3 is 13 amino acids long. J was trimmed by 8 bases and V by 5 bases; bases with no gene match: 4. Germline CDR1 is SGDLS and CDR2 is YYNGEE. The CDR3 sequence: CASSGDRGRGYTF. For the CDR3, the DNA is TGTGCCAGCAGTGGGGACAGGGGGCGAGGCTACACCTTC.

The J gene is TRBJ2-3, the V gene TRBV5-1; D not certain. CDR3 length: 13 amino acids. Trimming took 0 bases from V and 2 from J, leaving 4 bases between them. CDR1 SGHRS and CDR2 YFSETQ come from the germline V gene. The CDR3 DNA reads TGCGCCAGCAGCTTGGCCAACACAGATACGCAGTATTTT. Its protein product is CASSLANTDTQYF.

The J gene is TRBJ2-5, the V gene TRBV7-3; TRBD2 aligns across 12 bases. The assigned J gene may be wrong: the sequence end matches TRBJ2-7 better. The CDR3 is 17 amino acids. Germline V gene sequence: CDR1 SGHTA, CDR2 FQGTGA. For the CDR3, the DNA is TGTGCCAGCAGCTTAATTTTTCGGGGGACTAGCGGGTACGAGCAGTACTTC. It is translated as CASSLIFRGTSGYEQYF.

J is TRBJ1-6 and V is TRBV9; 9 bases are shared with TRBD1. The CDR3 sequence is 15 residues long. V lost 4 bases and J lost 9; bases outside the gene matches: 8. Germline V gene data show CDR1 as SGDLS and CDR2 as YYNGEE. CDR3 in DNA: TGTGCCAGCAGCACCTCGACAGGGGGTGCTTCACCCCTCCACTTT. Protein: CASSTSTGGASPLHF.

This chain links TRBV5-1 with TRBJ1-5; no clear D gene. The CDR3 extends over 14 amino acids. Deletions cut 0 bases from V and 6 bases from J, with 10 bases between. Looked up from germline, CDR1 is SGHRS and CDR2 is YFSETQ. As DNA, the CDR3 is TGCGCCAGCAGCTTGGACGGATCAGGTCAGCCCCAGCATTTT. This sequence encodes CASSLDGSGQPQHF.

This clone came up a few times. The chain is built from TRBV5-1 and TRBJ2-1; 7 nucleotides match TRBD1. CDR3 size: 16 residues. The ends lost 4 bases at V and 0 bases at J; junction bases unmatched: 7. Germline CDR1 SGHRS, CDR2 YFSETQ. The CDR3 DNA is TGCGCCAGCAGCCAGGAACGGACAGGCTCCTACAATGAGCAGTTCTTC. This gives the protein CASSQERTGSYNEQFF.

The sample holds a few counts of this clone. The CDR3 reads CASSLNGGWGDTQYF. CDR3 nucleotide sequence: TGTGCCAGCAGCTTAAACGGGGGGTGGGGAGATACGCAGTATTTT. The V call is TRBV7-2, the J call TRBJ2-3; 7 bases match TRBD2. The CDR3 runs to 15 residues. With 2 bases clipped from V and 5 bases from J, the junction kept 7 bases outside the gene matches. The germline V gene encodes CDR1 SGHTA and CDR2 FQGNSA.

Here the CDR3 DNA reads TGTGCCAGCAGCTTTGGTCAGGGAACCTACAATGAGCAGTTCTTC. Translated: CASSFGQGTYNEQFF. J is TRBJ2-1 and V is TRBV5-8; possible D gene TRBD1, 5 bases. The CDR3 covers 15 residues. The V gene's germline CDR1 is SGHTS and CDR2 YDEGEE. V shed 2 bases and J shed 2 bases, with 11 bases lying between them. Using reference TRBV5-8 and TRBJ2-1 for the parts outside the CDR3, the full variable domain is EAGVTQSPTHLIKTRGQQATLRCSPISGHTSVYWYQQALGLGLQFLLWYDEGEERNRGNFPPRFSGRQFPNYSSELNVNALELEDSALYLCASSFGQGTYNEQFFGPGTRLTVL.

The gene calls are TRBV6-6 and TRBJ2-7; TRBD2 matches 7 bases. The CDR3 is 11 amino acids. Trimming removed 5 bases from V and 11 bases from J; junction bases left unmatched: 6. The V gene's germline CDR1 is MNHNY and CDR2 SVGAGI (reference sequence). The CDR3 loop reads CASSPGTTEYF. CDR3 DNA: TGTGCCAGCAGTCCCGGGACTACGGAGTACTTC.